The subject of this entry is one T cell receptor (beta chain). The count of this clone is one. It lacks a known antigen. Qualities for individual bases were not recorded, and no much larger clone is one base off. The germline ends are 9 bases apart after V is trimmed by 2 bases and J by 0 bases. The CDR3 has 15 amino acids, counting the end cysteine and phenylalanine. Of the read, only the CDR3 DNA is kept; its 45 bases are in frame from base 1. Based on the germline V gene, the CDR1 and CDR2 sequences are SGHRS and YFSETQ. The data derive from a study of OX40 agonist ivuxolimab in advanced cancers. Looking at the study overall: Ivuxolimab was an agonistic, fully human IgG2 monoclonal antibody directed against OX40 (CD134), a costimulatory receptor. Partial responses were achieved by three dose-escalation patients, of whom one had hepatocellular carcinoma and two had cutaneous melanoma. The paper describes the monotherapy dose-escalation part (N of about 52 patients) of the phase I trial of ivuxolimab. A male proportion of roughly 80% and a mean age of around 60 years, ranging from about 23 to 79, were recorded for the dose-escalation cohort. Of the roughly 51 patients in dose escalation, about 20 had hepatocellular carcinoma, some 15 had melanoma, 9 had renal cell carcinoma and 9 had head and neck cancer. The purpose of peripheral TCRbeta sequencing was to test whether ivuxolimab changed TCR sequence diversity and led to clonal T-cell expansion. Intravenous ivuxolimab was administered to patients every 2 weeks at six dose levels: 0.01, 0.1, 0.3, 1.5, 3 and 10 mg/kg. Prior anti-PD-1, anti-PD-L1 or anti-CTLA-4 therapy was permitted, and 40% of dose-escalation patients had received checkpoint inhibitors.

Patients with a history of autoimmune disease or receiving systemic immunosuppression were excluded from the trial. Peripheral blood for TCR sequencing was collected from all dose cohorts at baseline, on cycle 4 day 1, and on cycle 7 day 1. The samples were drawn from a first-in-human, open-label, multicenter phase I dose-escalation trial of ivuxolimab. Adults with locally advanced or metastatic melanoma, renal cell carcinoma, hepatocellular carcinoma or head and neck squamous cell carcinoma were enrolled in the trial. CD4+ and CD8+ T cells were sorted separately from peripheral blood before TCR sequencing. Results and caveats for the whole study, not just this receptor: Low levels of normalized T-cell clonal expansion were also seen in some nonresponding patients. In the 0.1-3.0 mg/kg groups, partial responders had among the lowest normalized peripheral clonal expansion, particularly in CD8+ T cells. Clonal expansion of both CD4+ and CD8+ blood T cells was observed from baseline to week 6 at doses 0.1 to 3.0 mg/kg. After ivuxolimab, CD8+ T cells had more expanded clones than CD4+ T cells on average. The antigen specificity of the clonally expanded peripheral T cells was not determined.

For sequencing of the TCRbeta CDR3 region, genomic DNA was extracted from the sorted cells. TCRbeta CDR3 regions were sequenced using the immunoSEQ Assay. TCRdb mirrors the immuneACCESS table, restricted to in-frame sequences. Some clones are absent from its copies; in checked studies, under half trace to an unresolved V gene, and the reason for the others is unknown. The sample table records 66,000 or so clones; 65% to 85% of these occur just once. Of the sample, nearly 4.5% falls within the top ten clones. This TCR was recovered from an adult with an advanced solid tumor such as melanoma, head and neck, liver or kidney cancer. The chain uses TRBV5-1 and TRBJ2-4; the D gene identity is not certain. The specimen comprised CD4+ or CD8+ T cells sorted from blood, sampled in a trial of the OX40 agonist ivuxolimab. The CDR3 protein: CASSFGPIAKNIQYF. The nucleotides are TGCGCCAGCAGCTTTGGACCGATAGCCAAAAACATTCAGTACTTC.